What follows is one T cell receptor beta chain and its context. Its target is not known. The data belong to a study of a mutant IDH1 vaccine in newly diagnosed glioma. Clones were read by immunoSEQ multiplex PCR, and TCRdb kept only the in-frame ones, dropping some. The repertoire includes about 58,000 clones, around 84% of them detected once, and about 7.7% sits in the top ten. Germline loops: CDR1 KGHSH, CDR2 LQKENI. The V and J ends lost 6 bases and 1 base respectively, with 13 bases between them. The CDR3 runs 15 residues. This sample's time point: week 5, during vaccination. Doses comprised 300 ug of mutant IDH1 20-mer peptide each, plus topical imiquimod. The study enrolled donors with new WHO grade 3 or 4 IDH1-mutant, ATRX-lost astrocytomas.

The chain links TRBV18 to TRBJ2-1; D is perhaps TRBD1 (5 bases). Sequences were derived from PBMCs, sampled from a glioma patient whose treatment included an IDH1 peptide vaccine. The origin of this receptor is a woman between 50 and 59 years old with glioma. CDR3: CASSKTRVSYNEQFF. The DNA for the CDR3 is TGTGCCAGCTCCAAAACCAGGGTTTCCTACAATGAGCAGTTCTTC.